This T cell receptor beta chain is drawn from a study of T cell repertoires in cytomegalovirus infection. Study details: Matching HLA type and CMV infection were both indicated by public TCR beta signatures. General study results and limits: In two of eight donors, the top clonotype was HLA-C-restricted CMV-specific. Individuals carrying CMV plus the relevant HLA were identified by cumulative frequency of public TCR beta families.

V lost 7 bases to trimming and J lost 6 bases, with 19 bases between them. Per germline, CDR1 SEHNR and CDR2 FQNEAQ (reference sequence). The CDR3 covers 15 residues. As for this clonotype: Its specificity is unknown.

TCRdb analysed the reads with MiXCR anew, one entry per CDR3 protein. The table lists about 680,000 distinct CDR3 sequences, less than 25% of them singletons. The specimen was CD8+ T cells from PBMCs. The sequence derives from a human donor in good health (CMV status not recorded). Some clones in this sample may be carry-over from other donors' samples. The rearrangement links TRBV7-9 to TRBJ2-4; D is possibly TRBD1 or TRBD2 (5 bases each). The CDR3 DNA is TGTGCCAGCACCTTCTCGGGAAAGAGGGGAAACATTCAGTACTTC. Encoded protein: CASTFSGKRGNIQYF.